The clone carrying this T cell receptor beta chain turned up a few times. What it binds is not known. TCRdb used MiXCR to reprocess the RT-PCR reads, holding one entry per CDR3 protein. The data show about 530,000 distinct CDR3 sequences, 10% to 15% seen once. This specimen belongs to a study of response to subunit inactivated influenza vaccine. Study outcomes and limitations: There was a suggestion from the authors that each seasonal influenza vaccination recruits few new T cells.

The germline V gene has CDR1 SNHLY and CDR2 FYNNEI. V lost 4 bases and J 3 bases, leaving 10 bases between the germline ends. This CDR3 contains 14 residues. The sample consisted of PBMCs from blood, taken on the day of vaccination. This rearrangement joins TRBV2 to TRBJ1-5; D not certain. This TCR came from a middle-aged man who received an inactivated influenza vaccine. The CDR3 DNA reads as TGTGCCAGCAGTGGTGGGGTCACCAATCAGCCCCAGCATTTT. It encodes CASSGGVTNQPQHF.